Listed below are T cell receptor beta chains from one sample, sequenced in a study of beta chain features in type 1 diabetes. Profiling relied on immunoSEQ multiplex PCR, and the TCRdb table lists in-frame clones only, not all of them. The sample contains about 320,000 clones, about 14% of which appear only once. Sequenced material: central memory CD4+ T cells from blood. The receptor source for this set is a man younger than 45 in good health. Both conserved end residues are part of each CDR3. The D gene is left open where the match is weak. Clone size is shown for a subset of rows, as once, few, many or a class of expanded clone.

CDR3 DNA: TGTGCCAGCAGTGATCAGACTAGCGGGGGGCTATACGAGCAGTACTTC; CDR3 protein: CASSDQTSGGLYEQYF; J gene: TRBJ2-7; D gene: TRBD2; V gene: TRBV6-1; clone size: NA
CDR3 DNA: TGTGCCAGCAGCGCGTCTAGCGGGGCAACCACCGGGGAGCTGTTTTTT; CDR3 protein: CASSASSGATTGELFF; J gene: TRBJ2-2; D gene: TRBD2; V gene: TRBV9; clone size: few
CDR3 DNA: TGTGCCAGCAGCACGGGGGCCAGGGAAGCTTTCTTT; CDR3 protein: CASSTGAREAFF; J gene: TRBJ1-1; D gene: NA; V gene: TRBV11-2; clone size: few
CDR3 DNA: TGTGCCAGCAGCTTCGAAACAGATACGCAGTATTTT; CDR3 protein: CASSFETDTQYF; J gene: TRBJ2-3; D gene: NA; V gene: TRBV7-9; clone size: many
CDR3 DNA: TGTGCCAGCAGTGAAGCGGTTTCCCAAGAGACCCAGTACTTC; CDR3 protein: CASSEAVSQETQYF; J gene: TRBJ2-5; D gene: NA; V gene: TRBV6-1; clone size: few
CDR3 DNA: TGTGCCAGCAGTCCTCTAGCGGGGTTAGATACGCAGTATTTT; CDR3 protein: CASSPLAGLDTQYF; J gene: TRBJ2-3; D gene: TRBD2; V gene: TRBV9; clone size: few
CDR3 DNA: TGCGCCAGCAGCCAAGGTCTTTTGGGCACTGAAGCTTTCTTT; CDR3 protein: CASSQGLLGTEAFF; J gene: TRBJ1-1; D gene: NA; V gene: TRBV4-1; clone size: NA
CDR3 DNA: TGTGCCAGCAGCCAATGGCGAGAGACCCAGTACTTC; CDR3 protein: CASSQWRETQYF; J gene: TRBJ2-5; D gene: NA; V gene: TRBV14; clone size: many
CDR3 DNA: TGTGCCAGCAGCTTGGGCGTTTCTTCGAACACCGGGGAGCTGTTTTTT; CDR3 protein: CASSLGVSSNTGELFF; J gene: TRBJ2-2; D gene: NA; V gene: TRBV5-4; clone size: NA
CDR3 DNA: TGTGCCAGCTCACCCGGGACTCAGGGGAAGGCAGATACGCAGTATTTT; CDR3 protein: CASSPGTQGKADTQYF; J gene: TRBJ2-3; D gene: NA; V gene: TRBV18; clone size: few
CDR3 DNA: TGCGCCAGCAGCTTGCCGACCTCCACAGATACGCAGTATTTT; CDR3 protein: CASSLPTSTDTQYF; J gene: TRBJ2-3; D gene: NA; V gene: TRBV5-1; clone size: NA
CDR3 DNA: TGTGCCAGCAGCTCCACGAGGGGGACCAGCAATGAGCAGTTCTTC; CDR3 protein: CASSSTRGTSNEQFF; J gene: TRBJ2-1; D gene: NA; V gene: TRBV7-9; clone size: NA
CDR3 DNA: TGTGCCAGCAGCTTTAAGCGGGGTTCGAACACTGAAGCTTTCTTT; CDR3 protein: CASSFKRGSNTEAFF; J gene: TRBJ1-1; D gene: NA; V gene: TRBV5-4; clone size: NA
CDR3 DNA: TGTGCCAGCAGGACACCTGACGGCACAGATACGCAGTATTTT; CDR3 protein: CASRTPDGTDTQYF; J gene: TRBJ2-3; D gene: NA; V gene: TRBV25-1; clone size: few
CDR3 DNA: TGTGCCAGCAGCCCCGGACTAGTGGGCAATGAGCAGTTCTTC; CDR3 protein: CASSPGLVGNEQFF; J gene: TRBJ2-1; D gene: TRBD2; V gene: TRBV7-9; clone size: NA
CDR3 DNA: TGTGCCAGCAGGTACACTGGGGCCAACGTCCTGACTTTC; CDR3 protein: CASRYTGANVLTF; J gene: TRBJ2-6; D gene: NA; V gene: TRBV7-2; clone size: medium-sized
CDR3 DNA: TGTGCCAGCAGCCAAAGCGGGGACCTCTCCTACAATGAGCAGTTCTTC; CDR3 protein: CASSQSGDLSYNEQFF; J gene: TRBJ2-1; D gene: TRBD2; V gene: TRBV5-5; clone size: NA
CDR3 DNA: TGTGCCAGCACCCTGGGAGGGGGTGATGAGCAGTTCTTC; CDR3 protein: CASTLGGGDEQFF; J gene: TRBJ2-1; D gene: NA; V gene: TRBV6-6; clone size: NA
CDR3 DNA: TGTGCCAGCTCACCAACTTCACAACAAGAGACCCAGTACTTC; CDR3 protein: CASSPTSQQETQYF; J gene: TRBJ2-5; D gene: NA; V gene: TRBV18; clone size: NA
CDR3 DNA: TGTGCCAGCAGCCAGGGAGCGGGGGCCGGTGTGTATGAGCAGTTCTTC; CDR3 protein: CASSQGAGAGVYEQFF; J gene: TRBJ2-1; D gene: TRBD2; V gene: TRBV7-2; clone size: NA
CDR3 DNA: TGCGCCAGCAGCTTCATGGGGGTTTCAAGAGAGACCCAGTACTTC; CDR3 protein: CASSFMGVSRETQYF; J gene: TRBJ2-5; D gene: NA; V gene: TRBV5-1; clone size: few
CDR3 DNA: TGTGCCAGCAGCCGCGGCTCCTACGAGCAGTACTTC; CDR3 protein: CASSRGSYEQYF; J gene: TRBJ2-7; D gene: NA; V gene: TRBV4-2; clone size: NA
CDR3 DNA: TGCGCCAGCAGCAGGACAGGGGACCAACCCCAGCATTTT; CDR3 protein: CASSRTGDQPQHF; J gene: TRBJ1-5; D gene: TRBD1; V gene: TRBV5-1; clone size: NA
CDR3 DNA: TGTGCCAGCAGCTTAGGACAGTGGTACAATGAGCAGTTCTTC; CDR3 protein: CASSLGQWYNEQFF; J gene: TRBJ2-1; D gene: NA; V gene: TRBV5-6; clone size: many
CDR3 DNA: TGTGCCAGCAGCTCCGTCGCCGGGGGGCTGACAGATACGCAGTATTTT; CDR3 protein: CASSSVAGGLTDTQYF; J gene: TRBJ2-3; D gene: NA; V gene: TRBV7-2; clone size: few
CDR3 DNA: TGTGCCAGCTCACCACAGGGGACAGGGGGCAAGTATGGCTACACCTTC; CDR3 protein: CASSPQGTGGKYGYTF; J gene: TRBJ1-2; D gene: TRBD1; V gene: TRBV18; clone size: NA
CDR3 DNA: TGTGCCAGCAGCTTAGACCGGTCCGGTGTGGAAGCTTTCTTT; CDR3 protein: CASSLDRSGVEAFF; J gene: TRBJ1-1; D gene: NA; V gene: TRBV7-2; clone size: NA
CDR3 DNA: TGTGCCACGACACCAGGGGCTCTAGCCAAAAACATTCAGTACTTC; CDR3 protein: CATTPGALAKNIQYF; J gene: TRBJ2-4; D gene: NA; V gene: TRBV15; clone size: few
CDR3 DNA: TGTGCTAGTGGTTTGGAGACCCAGTACTTC; CDR3 protein: CASGLETQYF; J gene: TRBJ2-5; D gene: NA; V gene: TRBV12-5; clone size: many
CDR3 DNA: TGTGCCAGCAGCACCGACAGGGCGCGGTCACCCCTCCACTTT; CDR3 protein: CASSTDRARSPLHF; J gene: TRBJ1-6; D gene: TRBD1; V gene: TRBV7-2; clone size: few
CDR3 DNA: TGTGCCAGTAGTGGCAAACAGGGAGACACTGAAGCTTTCTTT; CDR3 protein: CASSGKQGDTEAFF; J gene: TRBJ1-1; D gene: NA; V gene: TRBV19; clone size: few
CDR3 DNA: TGTGCCAGCAGCTCCGCCTACGAGCAGTACTTC; CDR3 protein: CASSSAYEQYF; J gene: TRBJ2-7; D gene: NA; V gene: TRBV7-2; clone size: NA
CDR3 DNA: TGCGCCAGCAGCGGCCCCGGGGGGGGCACTTACAATGAGCAGTTCTTC; CDR3 protein: CASSGPGGGTYNEQFF; J gene: TRBJ2-1; D gene: TRBD2; V gene: TRBV5-1; clone size: few